These 29 T cell receptor beta chains were all obtained from the same sample, sequenced in a study of radiotherapy plus CTLA-4 blockade in lung cancer. Assay: immunoSEQ multiplex PCR; the TCRdb copy retains only in-frame clones and omits some. The repertoire holds roughly 110,000 clones, about 84% seen once, with under 3% in the top ten. Sequences were derived from peripheral blood, sampled from a patient treated with radiotherapy plus ipilimumab. The origin of the receptors is a human donor with non-small cell lung cancer that progressed on radiotherapy plus ipilimumab. Some clones in this sample may be carry-over from other donors' samples.

CDR3 in amino acids: CASSQEERVLSSTQYF. CDR3 DNA: TGCGCCAGCAGCCAAGAAGAGCGGGTCCTGTCTAGTACGCAGTATTTT. This rearrangement joins TRBV4-3 to TRBJ2-3, with a tentative D call TRBD2 (6 bases). The CDR3 has 16 amino acids. V was shortened by 0 bases and J by 8 bases, with 18 bases between the two germline ends. CDR1 and CDR2 (germline): LGHNA, YSLEER.

This clone was picked up one time. This chain links TRBV2 with TRBJ1-4, with no clear D. Germline V gene lookup returns CDR1 SNHLY and CDR2 FYNNEI. Trimming took off 8 bases at V and 2 bases at J, with 18 bases between the two ends. This CDR3 contains 16 residues. CDR3 DNA sequence: TGTGCCAGCGCCGTGATTGATCTATCGACTAATGAAAAACTGTTTTTT. Protein sequence: CASAVIDLSTNEKLFF.

The chain has TRBV4-3 and TRBJ1-4; D gene ambiguous. With 5 bases removed from V and 2 bases from J, the gap between germline ends came to 12 bases. The CDR3 sequence is 15 residues long. Germline V lookup: CDR1 LGHNA, CDR2 YSLEER. The CDR3: CASSANTYTNEKLFF. In DNA, the CDR3 is TGCGCCAGCAGCGCAAACACCTATACTAATGAAAAACTGTTTTTT.

V gene TRBV6-1 combines with J gene TRBJ2-3; D is ambiguous. Deletions cut 10 bases from V and 3 bases from J, with 11 bases between. Germline loops: CDR1 MNHNS, CDR2 SASEGT. This CDR3 comprises 12 residues. CDR3 DNA sequence: TGTGCCACTGGGGATGCGACAGATACGCAGTATTTT. This translates into CATGDATDTQYF.

The chain links TRBV4-3 to TRBJ1-1, with 7 bases lining up with TRBD1. This CDR3 is built from 13 residues. V lost 4 bases and J lost 3; bases outside the gene matches: 2. The germline V gene encodes CDR1 LGHNA and CDR2 YSLEER. In DNA form, the CDR3 reads TGCGCCAGCAGCCGCGGGACAGACACTGAAGCTTTCTTT. Its translation is CASSRGTDTEAFF.

This chain connects TRBV6-5 to TRBJ2-5, with TRBD1 as a possible D gene (5 bases). V lost 6 bases to trimming and J lost 1 base, with 9 bases between them. The CDR3 is 13 residues long. The germline V gene encodes CDR1 MNHEY and CDR2 SVGAGI. The CDR3 nucleotides read TGTGCCAGCAGACCACAGGTCCAAGAGACCCAGTACTTC. Amino acids: CASRPQVQETQYF.

J is TRBJ2-7 and V is TRBV4-3; D call uncertain. The CDR3 runs 17 residues. Germline V gene data show CDR1 as LGHNA and CDR2 as YSLEER. V dropped 1 base and J dropped 0 bases, with 16 bases sitting between them. The CDR3 here is CASSQGVVTDYSYEQYF. CDR3 in DNA: TGCGCCAGCAGCCAAGGTGTAGTTACGGATTACTCCTACGAGCAGTACTTC.

This chain connects TRBV5-1 to TRBJ1-1; D might be TRBD1 (5 bases). Trimming removed 7 bases from V and 0 bases from J, with 16 bases in between. This CDR3 spans 15 amino acids. CDR1 SGHRS and CDR2 YFSETQ come from the germline V gene. CDR3 in amino acids: CASHRDGQLNTEAFF. The CDR3 DNA follows: TGCGCCAGCCATCGGGACGGTCAATTGAACACTGAAGCTTTCTTT.

CDR3 DNA: TGTGCCAGCAGCTTAGCGGGCCGCACTGGTACCGGGGAGCTGTTTTTT. It is translated as CASSLAGRTGTGELFF. The rearrangement links TRBV7-2 to TRBJ2-2, with unresolved D. Germline V lookup: CDR1 SGHTA, CDR2 FQGNSA. Trimming stripped 0 bases from V and 5 bases from J, with 13 bases between. CDR3 size: 16 residues.

The chain links TRBV19 to TRBJ1-4, with 11 nucleotides matching TRBD1. The germline V gene has CDR1 LNHDA and CDR2 SQIVND (reference sequence). Losses at the gene ends were 5 bases for V and 10 bases for J; bases not matched to a gene: 3. The CDR3 covers 13 residues. The CDR3 DNA is TGTGCCAGTAGTCCGGGACAGGGGGTAAAACTGTTTTTT. Amino acids: CASSPGQGVKLFF.

The chain carries TRBV5-1 and TRBJ1-6; 7 bases map to TRBD1. V lost 0 bases and J lost 7; bases outside the gene matches: 4. CDR3 size: 15 residues. CDR1 SGHRS and CDR2 YFSETQ come from the germline V gene. CDR3 loop: CASSLAGQTNSPLHF. The DNA of the CDR3 is TGCGCCAGCAGCTTGGCGGGACAGACCAATTCACCCCTCCACTTT.

V gene TRBV7-9 combines with J gene TRBJ1-1; unclear D gene. Trimming left V 4 bases short and J 1 base short, with 13 bases between. The CDR3 spans 15 residues. The germline gives CDR1 SEHNR, CDR2 FQNEAQ (reference sequence). CDR3 sequence reads: CASSSFWVPNTEAFF. CDR3 nucleotides: TGTGCCAGCAGCTCCTTCTGGGTTCCGAACACTGAAGCTTTCTTT. The whole variable domain, remainder taken from reference TRBV7-9 and TRBJ1-1, is DTGVSQNPRHKITKRGQNVTFRCDPISEHNRLYWYRQTLGQGPEFLTYFQNEAQLEKSRLLSDRFSAERPKGSFSTLEIQRTEQGDSAMYLCASSSFWVPNTEAFFGQGTRLTVV.

The J gene is TRBJ1-2, the V gene TRBV9; no clear D gene. V was cut by 2 bases and J by 4 bases, with 6 bases left in between. CDR1 is SGDLS, CDR2 YYNGEE, per germline. The CDR3 covers 12 residues. The CDR3 DNA follows: TGTGCCAGCAGCGTCGGTATCTATGGCTACACCTTC. Amino acid sequence: CASSVGIYGYTF.

The rearrangement joins TRBV29-1 to TRBJ1-1, with 7 bases lining up with TRBD1. Germline-derived CDR1 and CDR2 are SQVTM and ANQGSEA. J was trimmed by 2 bases and V by 6 bases; bases with no gene match: 9. The CDR3 runs 14 residues. The CDR3, as DNA: TGCAGCGTAGATATGGGACAGATCAACACTGAAGCTTTCTTT. Its translation is CSVDMGQINTEAFF.

On this clone itself: The germline gene is not matched at one end of the junction; a read error may be the cause. The chain carries TRBV18 and TRBJ1-4; D is unresolved. This CDR3 contains 13 residues. The germline CDR1 and CDR2 sequences are KGHSH and LQKENI. CDR3 sequence: CASSPRSREKPFF. The CDR3 DNA sequence: TGTGCCAGCTCACCGCGCAGTCGAGAAAAACCGTTTTTT.

This chain joins TRBV5-1 and TRBJ2-7, with D unresolved. The CDR3 totals 14 residues. Germline V gene data show CDR1 as SGHRS and CDR2 as YFSETQ. Trimming shortened V by 7 bases and J by 0 bases, and 14 bases separated the two germline ends. CDR3 nucleotide sequence: TGCGCCAGCTCAGTAGAGAGGAGCTCCTACGAGCAGTACTTC. Translation gives CASSVERSSYEQYF.

The chain joins TRBV21-1 to TRBJ1-5. TRBV21-1 corresponds to a pseudogene. This CDR3 has 15 residues. The CDR3 is CASSKVGECNQPQHF. DNA for the CDR3: TGTGCCAGCAGCAAAGTGGGGGAATGCAATCAGCCCCAGCATTTT.

The chain carries TRBV5-1 and TRBJ1-4, with TRBD1 matching over 7 bases. Germline CDR1 reads SGHRS; CDR2 reads YFSETQ. V shed 1 base, J shed 3 bases, and the junction held 6 bases outside the gene matches. The CDR3 covers 16 residues. CDR3 sequence: CASSLLPGGANEKLFF. In nucleotides, the CDR3 is TGCGCCAGCAGCTTGTTACCAGGGGGAGCTAATGAAAAACTGTTTTTT.

With regard to this clone: The junction and the germline gene differ at one end; a read error may be behind it. The chain employs TRBV5-6 and TRBJ2-7; maybe TRBD1 (5 bases). Germline CDR1 and CDR2: SGHDT and YYEEEE. CDR3 length: 14 residues. The CDR3 DNA is TGTGCCAGCAGCGCGACAGTTACCTCCTACGGGCAGTACTTC. As protein: CASSATVTSYGQYF.

The genes are TRBV6-1 and TRBJ1-4; 7 bases align to TRBD1. This CDR3 is 15 amino acids long. Trimming at V came to 1 base and at J to 10 bases, leaving 9 bases not matched to a gene. Germline V CDR1 and CDR2: MNHNS, SASEGT. CDR3 in amino acids: CASSEVDREWGKLFF. The CDR3 DNA reads TGTGCCAGCAGTGAAGTTGACAGGGAATGGGGAAAACTGTTTTTT.

The V call is TRBV4-3, the J call TRBJ2-5; 10 nucleotides line up with TRBD2. Looked up from germline, CDR1 is LGHNA and CDR2 is YSLEER. This CDR3 contains 15 residues. Germline trimming cut 4 bases from V and 4 bases from J; bases unmatched to any gene: 6. CDR3 sequence: CASSRAGTSAETQYF. The CDR3 nucleotides are TGCGCCAGCAGCCGGGCCGGGACTAGCGCAGAGACCCAGTACTTC.

The chain carries TRBV6-1 and TRBJ1-2; tentative D call: TRBD1 (6 bases). This CDR3 contains 15 residues. Deletions cut 2 bases from V and 7 bases from J, with 17 bases between. The germline V gene encodes CDR1 MNHNS and CDR2 SASEGT. The CDR3, as DNA: TGTGCCAGCAGTGAATTAAGGAGGGGGGGGAGTGGCTACACCTTC. Translating gives CASSELRRGGSGYTF.

The chain couples TRBV13 to TRBJ1-1; 9 positions agree with TRBD1. V shed 2 bases and J 6 bases; nucleotides not matched to a gene: 7. Germline V gives CDR1 PRHDT, CDR2 FYEKMQ (reference sequence). This CDR3 comprises 15 residues. CDR3 sequence: CASSLLLGQGSEAFF. The CDR3, as DNA: TGTGCCAGCAGCTTATTATTGGGACAGGGATCTGAAGCTTTCTTT.

The CDR3 protein is CSVAGTGGANEQFF. DNA of the CDR3: TGCAGCGTTGCGGGGACAGGGGGGGCCAATGAGCAGTTCTTC. The chain carries TRBV29-1 and TRBJ2-1; 11 bases are a match to TRBD1. Germline CDR1 and CDR2: SQVTM and ANQGSEA. This CDR3 region has 14 residues. The J segment lost 6 bases and the V segment lost 4 bases, leaving 5 bases of the junction unmatched.

This clone was detected only once. The rearrangement joins TRBV10-3 to TRBJ2-2, with D maybe TRBD1 (6 bases). The V gene's germline CDR1 is ENHRY and CDR2 SYGVKD. The CDR3 totals 14 residues. Deletions cut 8 bases from V and 7 bases from J, with 17 bases between. CDR3 amino acids: CAIGSGDNHGELFF. The CDR3 coding sequence is TGTGCCATCGGGTCAGGGGATAATCACGGGGAGCTGTTTTTT.

The V call is TRBV5-1, the J call TRBJ1-3; D is uncertain. This CDR3 region has 15 residues. V gave up 3 bases and J gave up 0 bases, with 10 bases separating them. The germline V gene encodes CDR1 SGHRS and CDR2 YFSETQ. The CDR3 DNA reads as TGCGCCAGCAGCTACCCGGAGGGCTCTGGAAACACCATATATTTT. Protein sequence: CASSYPEGSGNTIYF. The full variable domain, rest sourced from reference TRBV5-1 and TRBJ1-3, is KAGVTQTPRYLIKTRGQQVTLSCSPISGHRSVSWYQQTPGQGLQFLFEYFSETQRNKGNFPGRFSGRQFSNSRSEMNVSTLELGDSALYLCASSYPEGSGNTIYFGEGSWLTVV.

This clone was counted a few times. The chain joins TRBV5-1 to TRBJ2-7; tentatively, D is TRBD1 (5 bases). Trimming stripped 4 bases from V and 5 bases from J, with 19 bases between. Germline V gene sequence: CDR1 SGHRS, CDR2 YFSETQ. The CDR3 length is 15 residues. The CDR3 is CASSPPGQGGNEQYF. The CDR3 DNA reads as TGCGCCAGCAGCCCCCCCGGGCAGGGTGGGAACGAGCAGTACTTC.

CDR3: CASSYSRAGELFF. DNA for the CDR3: TGTGCCAGCAGTTACTCTCGGGCCGGGGAGCTGTTTTTT. This chain links TRBV6-6 with TRBJ2-2; D not certain. Germline values: CDR1 MNHNY, CDR2 SVGAGI (reference sequence). The CDR3 is made up of 13 amino acids. Trimming pared 0 bases from V and 6 bases from J, leaving 5 bases between.

The chain has TRBV29-1 and TRBJ2-3; no reliable D call. Per germline, CDR1 SQVTM and CDR2 ANQGSEA. V was cut by 4 bases and J by 6 bases, with 8 bases left in between. This CDR3 is built from 11 residues. CDR3 loop: CSVVPWDTQYF. The CDR3 DNA reads as TGCAGCGTTGTACCGTGGGATACGCAGTATTTT.